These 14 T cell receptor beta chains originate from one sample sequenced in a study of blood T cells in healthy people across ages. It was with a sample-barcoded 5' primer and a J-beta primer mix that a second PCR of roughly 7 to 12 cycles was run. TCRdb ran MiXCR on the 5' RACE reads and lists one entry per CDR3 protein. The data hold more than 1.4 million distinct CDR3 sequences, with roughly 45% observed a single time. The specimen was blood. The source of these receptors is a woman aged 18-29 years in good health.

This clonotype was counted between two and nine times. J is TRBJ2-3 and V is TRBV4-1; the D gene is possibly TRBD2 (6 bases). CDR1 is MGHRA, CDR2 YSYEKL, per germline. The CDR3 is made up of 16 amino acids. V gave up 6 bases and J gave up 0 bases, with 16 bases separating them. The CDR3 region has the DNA TGCGCCAGCAGGACCTACTCTAGCGCCAGCACAGATACGCAGTATTTT. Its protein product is CASRTYSSASTDTQYF.

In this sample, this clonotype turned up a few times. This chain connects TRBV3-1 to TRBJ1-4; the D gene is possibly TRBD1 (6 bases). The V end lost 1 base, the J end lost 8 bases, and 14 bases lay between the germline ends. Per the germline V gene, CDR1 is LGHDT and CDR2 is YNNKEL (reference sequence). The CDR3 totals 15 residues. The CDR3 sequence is CASSQVDRSNEKLFF. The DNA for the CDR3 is TGTGCCAGCAGCCAAGTCGACAGGTCGAACGAAAAACTGTTTTTT.

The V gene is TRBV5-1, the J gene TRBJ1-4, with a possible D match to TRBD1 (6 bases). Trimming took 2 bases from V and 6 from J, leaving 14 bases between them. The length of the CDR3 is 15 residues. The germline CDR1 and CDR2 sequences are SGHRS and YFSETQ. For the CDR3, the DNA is TGCGCCAGCAGCTTAAGACAGGCGGCGGATGAAAAACTGTTTTTT. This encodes CASSLRQAADEKLFF.

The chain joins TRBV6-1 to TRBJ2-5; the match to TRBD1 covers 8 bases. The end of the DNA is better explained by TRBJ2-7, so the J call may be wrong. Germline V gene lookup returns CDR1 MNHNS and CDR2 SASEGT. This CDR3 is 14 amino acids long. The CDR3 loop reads CASSLPGQVSEQYF. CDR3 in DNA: TGTGCCAGCAGTCTACCGGGACAGGTTTCCGAGCAGTACTTC.

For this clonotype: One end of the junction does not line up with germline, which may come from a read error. Here the CDR3 DNA reads TGTGCCATCAGCTCGGCGGAGACCCAGTACTTC. Residues: CAISSAETQYF. The chain joins TRBV7-9 to TRBJ2-5; D unclear. This CDR3 has 11 amino acids. Germline loops: CDR1 SEHNR, CDR2 FQNEAQ (reference sequence). Based on the CDR3 plus reference TRBV7-9 and TRBJ2-5, the full variable domain is DTGVSQNPRHKITKRGQNVTFRCDPISEHNRLYWYRQTLGQGPEFLTYFQNEAQLEKSRLLSDRFSAERPKGSFSTLEIQRTEQGDSAMYLCAISSAETQYFGPGTRLLVL.

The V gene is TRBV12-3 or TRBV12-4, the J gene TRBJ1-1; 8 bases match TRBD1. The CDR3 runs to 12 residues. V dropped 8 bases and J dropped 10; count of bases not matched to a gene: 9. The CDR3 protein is CASRGQGLLAFF. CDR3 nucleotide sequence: TGTGCCAGCCGCGGACAGGGCCTTTTAGCTTTCTTT.

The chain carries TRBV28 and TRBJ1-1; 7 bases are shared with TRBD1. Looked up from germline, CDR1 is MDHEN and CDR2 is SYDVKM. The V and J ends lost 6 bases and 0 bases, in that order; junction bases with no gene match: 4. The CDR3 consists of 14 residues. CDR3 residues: CASRTGEMNTEAFF. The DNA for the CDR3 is TGTGCCAGCAGAACAGGGGAAATGAACACTGAAGCTTTCTTT.

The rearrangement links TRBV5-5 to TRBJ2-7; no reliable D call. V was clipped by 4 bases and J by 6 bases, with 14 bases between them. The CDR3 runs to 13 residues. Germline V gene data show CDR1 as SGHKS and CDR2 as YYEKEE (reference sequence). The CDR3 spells CASSGVIPGEQYF. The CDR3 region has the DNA TGTGCCAGCAGCGGGGTAATTCCGGGCGAGCAGTACTTC.

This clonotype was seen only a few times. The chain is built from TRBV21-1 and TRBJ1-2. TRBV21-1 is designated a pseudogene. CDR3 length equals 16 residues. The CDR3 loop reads CASNLSYPPANYGYTF. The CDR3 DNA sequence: TGTGCCAGCAATCTCAGTTACCCACCAGCTAACTATGGCTACACCTTC.

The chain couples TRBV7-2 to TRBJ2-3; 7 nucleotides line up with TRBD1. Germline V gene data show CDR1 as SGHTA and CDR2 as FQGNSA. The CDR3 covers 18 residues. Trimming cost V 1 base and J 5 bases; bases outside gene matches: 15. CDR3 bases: TGTGCCAGCAGCTTAGAGGTGGTGACAGGGTGGAAGAGAGATACGCAGTATTTT. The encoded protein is CASSLEVVTGWKRDTQYF.

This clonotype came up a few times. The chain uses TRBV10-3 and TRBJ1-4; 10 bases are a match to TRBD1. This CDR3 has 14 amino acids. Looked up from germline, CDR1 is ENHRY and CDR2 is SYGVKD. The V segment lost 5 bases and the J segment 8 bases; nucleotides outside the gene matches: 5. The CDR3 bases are TGTGCCATCAGTCCCGGGACAGGGGTGGAAAAACTGTTTTTT. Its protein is CAISPGTGVEKLFF.

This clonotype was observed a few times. The CDR3 DNA follows: TGTGCCAGCAGTGAAGGAGACTATGGCTACACCTTC. It translates to CASSEGDYGYTF. The V call is TRBV6-1, the J call TRBJ1-2; no firm D call. This CDR3 is 12 amino acids long. V was shortened by 1 base and J by 3 bases, with 3 bases between the two germline ends. Germline V lookup: CDR1 MNHNS, CDR2 SASEGT.

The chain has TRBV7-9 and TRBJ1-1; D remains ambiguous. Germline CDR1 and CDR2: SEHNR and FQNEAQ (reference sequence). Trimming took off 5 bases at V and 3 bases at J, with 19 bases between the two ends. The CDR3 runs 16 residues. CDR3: CASSPSRVKEDTEAFF. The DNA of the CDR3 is TGTGCCAGCAGCCCCTCTCGGGTGAAAGAAGACACTGAAGCTTTCTTT.

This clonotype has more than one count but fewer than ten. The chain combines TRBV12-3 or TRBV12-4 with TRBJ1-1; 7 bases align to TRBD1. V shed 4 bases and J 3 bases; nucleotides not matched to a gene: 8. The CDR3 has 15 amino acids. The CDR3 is CASSSWGQPDTEAFF. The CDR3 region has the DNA TGTGCCAGCAGTTCCTGGGGACAGCCAGACACTGAAGCTTTCTTT.